The clone carrying this T cell receptor beta chain has at least ten counts. J gave up 4 bases and V 4 bases, and 6 bases lay outside the gene matches. CDR1 and CDR2 from the germline V gene are SGHRS and YFSETQ. The CDR3 sequence is 15 residues long. In TCRdb, the 5' RACE reads were re-called with MiXCR into one record per CDR3 protein. The sample has 200,000 to 250,000 distinct CDR3 sequences, 8.5% to 9.5% seen once; the top ten hold 20% to 25%. The data derive from a study of T-cell memory formation after mild COVID-19. Source material: PBMCs or a T cell subset sorted from them (not recorded which). The chain recombines TRBV5-1 with TRBJ2-5, with TRBD1 matching 11 bases. The clonotype comes from a young man who had mild COVID-19 (a few samples of this study predate the infection). Cell type and time point are not known. CDR3 sequence (DNA): TGCGCCAGCAGCGGCGGACAGGGGGCATTAGAGACCCAGTACTTC. This sequence encodes CASSGGQGALETQYF.